These 4 T cell receptor beta chains were sequenced from one sample in a study of T cell responses to AZD1222 COVID-19 vaccine. Libraries were prepared by immunoSEQ multiplex PCR; TCRdb keeps only in-frame clonotypes and omits some of them. The table records over 85,000 clones, less than 85% of them present only once. Sequencing was performed on peripheral blood, taken 28 days after the second AZD1222 dose. The receptors were gathered from an adult who received the AZD1222 COVID-19 vaccine.

This clone was seen just once. This chain uses TRBV28 with TRBJ1-1; D is perhaps TRBD1 (5 bases). V lost 4 bases and J lost 6, with 18 bases in between. The V gene's germline CDR1 is MDHEN and CDR2 SYDVKM. This CDR3 spans 15 amino acids. CDR3 region: CASSSPGGGTPEAFF. The CDR3 region has the DNA TGTGCCAGCAGTTCCCCCGGGGGGGGGACCCCTGAAGCTTTCTTT.

This rearrangement joins TRBV6-4 to TRBJ2-4, with D possibly being TRBD1 (6 bases). The germline gives CDR1 MRHNA, CDR2 SNTAGT. V was cut by 7 bases and J by 8 bases, with 18 bases left in between. This CDR3 has 14 amino acids. DNA for the CDR3: TGTGCCAGCAAGTCGTCCTCAGGGGCAGACATTCAGTACTTC. Amino acid sequence: CASKSSSGADIQYF.

V usage is TRBV19 and J usage is TRBJ1-3, with D uncertain. CDR1 LNHDA and CDR2 SQIVND come from the germline V gene (reference sequence). V shed 7 bases and J shed 0 bases, with 16 bases lying between them. The CDR3 sequence is 16 residues long. The CDR3 coding sequence is TGTGCCAGTACCCTAGGAGCGCAGATCTCTGGAAACACCATATATTTT. This gives the protein CASTLGAQISGNTIYF.

The CDR3, as DNA: TGTGCTAGTGGTTTGGTAGCACAGTTTCCCTACGAGCAGTACTTC. Protein: CASGLVAQFPYEQYF. The rearrangement links TRBV12-5 to TRBJ2-7; D is uncertain. The germline gives CDR1 LGHNT, CDR2 FRNRAP. The CDR3 extends over 15 amino acids. Trimming left V 0 bases short and J 2 bases short, with 11 bases between.